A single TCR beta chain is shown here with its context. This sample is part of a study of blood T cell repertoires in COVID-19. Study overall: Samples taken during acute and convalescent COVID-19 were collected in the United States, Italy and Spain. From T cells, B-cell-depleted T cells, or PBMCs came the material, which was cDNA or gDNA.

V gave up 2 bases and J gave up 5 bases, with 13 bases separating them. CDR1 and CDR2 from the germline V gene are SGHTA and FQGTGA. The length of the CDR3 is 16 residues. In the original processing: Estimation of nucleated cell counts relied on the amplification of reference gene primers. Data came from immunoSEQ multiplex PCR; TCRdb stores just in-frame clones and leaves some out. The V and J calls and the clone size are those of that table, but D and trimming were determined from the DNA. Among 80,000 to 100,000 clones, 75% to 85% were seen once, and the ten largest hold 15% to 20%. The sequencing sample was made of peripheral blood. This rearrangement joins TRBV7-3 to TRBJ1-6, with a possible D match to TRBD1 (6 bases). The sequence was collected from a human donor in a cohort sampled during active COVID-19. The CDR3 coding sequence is TGTGCCAGCAGCTTAGGGGGCGCGGGAGATAATTCACCCCTCCACTTT. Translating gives CASSLGGAGDNSPLHF.